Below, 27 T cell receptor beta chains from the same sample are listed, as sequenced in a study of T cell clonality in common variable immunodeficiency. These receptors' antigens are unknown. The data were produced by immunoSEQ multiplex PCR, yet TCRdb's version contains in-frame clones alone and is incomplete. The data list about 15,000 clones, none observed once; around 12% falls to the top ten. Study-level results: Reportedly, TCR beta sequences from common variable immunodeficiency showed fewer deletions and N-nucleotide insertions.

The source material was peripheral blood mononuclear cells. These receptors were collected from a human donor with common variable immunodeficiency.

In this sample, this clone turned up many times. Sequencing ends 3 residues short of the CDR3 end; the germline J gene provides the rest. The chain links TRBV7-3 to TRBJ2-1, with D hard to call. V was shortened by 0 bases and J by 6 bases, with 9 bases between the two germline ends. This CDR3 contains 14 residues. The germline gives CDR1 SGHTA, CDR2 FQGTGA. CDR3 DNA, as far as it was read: TGTGCCAGCAGCTTAACGTCGGTTAGCAATGAG. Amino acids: CASSLTSVSNE. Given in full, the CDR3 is CASSLTSVSNEQFF.

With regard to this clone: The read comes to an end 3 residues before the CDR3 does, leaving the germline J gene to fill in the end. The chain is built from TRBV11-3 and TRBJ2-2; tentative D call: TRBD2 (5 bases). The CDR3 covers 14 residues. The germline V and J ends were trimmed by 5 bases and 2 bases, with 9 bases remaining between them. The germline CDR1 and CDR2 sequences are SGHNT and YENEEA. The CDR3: CASSASGNTGELFF. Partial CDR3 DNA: TGTGCCAGCAGCGCGAGCGGTAACACCGGGGAG.

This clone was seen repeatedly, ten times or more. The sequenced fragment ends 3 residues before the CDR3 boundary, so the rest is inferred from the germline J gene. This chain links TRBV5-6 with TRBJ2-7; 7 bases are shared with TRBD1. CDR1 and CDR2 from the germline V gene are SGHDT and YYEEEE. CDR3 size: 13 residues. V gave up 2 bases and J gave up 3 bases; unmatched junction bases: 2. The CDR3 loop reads CASSFGTDYEQYF. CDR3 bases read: TGTGCCAGCAGCTTCGGGACAGACTACGAG.

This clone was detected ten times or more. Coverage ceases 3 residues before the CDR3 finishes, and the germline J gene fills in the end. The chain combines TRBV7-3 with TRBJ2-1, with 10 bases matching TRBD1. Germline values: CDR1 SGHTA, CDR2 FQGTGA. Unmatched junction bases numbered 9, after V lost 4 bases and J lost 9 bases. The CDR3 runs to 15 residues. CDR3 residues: CASSSSEGTGVEQFF. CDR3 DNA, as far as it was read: TGTGCCAGCAGCTCCTCTGAAGGGACAGGGGTTGAG.

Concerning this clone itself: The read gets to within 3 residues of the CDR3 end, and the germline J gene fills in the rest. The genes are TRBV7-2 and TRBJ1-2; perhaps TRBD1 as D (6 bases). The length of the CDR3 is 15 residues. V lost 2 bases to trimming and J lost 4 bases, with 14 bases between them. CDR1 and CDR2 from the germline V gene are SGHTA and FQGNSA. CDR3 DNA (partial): TGTGCCAGCAGCTTAATTCCCCAGGGGTTCTATGGC. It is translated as CASSLIPQGFYG. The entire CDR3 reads CASSLIPQGFYGYTF.

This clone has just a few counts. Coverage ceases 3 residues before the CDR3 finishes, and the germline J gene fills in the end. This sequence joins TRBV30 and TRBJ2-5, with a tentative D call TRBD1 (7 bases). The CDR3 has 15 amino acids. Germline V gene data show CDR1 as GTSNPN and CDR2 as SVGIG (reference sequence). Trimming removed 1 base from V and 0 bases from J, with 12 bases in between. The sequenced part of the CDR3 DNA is TGTGCCTGGAGTGGCGGGACAGTCAACCAAGAGACC. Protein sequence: CAWSGGTVNQET. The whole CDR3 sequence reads CAWSGGTVNQETQYF.

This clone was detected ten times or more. The DNA read from the CDR3 is TGTGCCAGCAGCCTGGGACAGGGGTCTGGGGCCAACGTC. Translated: CASSLGQGSGANV. The entire CDR3 sequence reads CASSLGQGSGANVLTF. The chain is built from TRBV7-8 and TRBJ2-6; 10 nucleotides agree with TRBD1. The CDR3 goes on 3 residues after the read ends, and that part is filled in from the germline J gene. Germline V gene lookup returns CDR1 SGHVS and CDR2 FQNEAQ. The CDR3 is 16 amino acids. J was trimmed by 1 base and V by 5 bases; bases with no gene match: 2.

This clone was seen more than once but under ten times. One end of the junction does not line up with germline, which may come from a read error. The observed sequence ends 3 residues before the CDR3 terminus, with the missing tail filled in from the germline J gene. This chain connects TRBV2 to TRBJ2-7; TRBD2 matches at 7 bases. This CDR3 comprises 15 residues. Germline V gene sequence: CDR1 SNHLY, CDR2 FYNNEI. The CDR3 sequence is CVSRNTRAGGGEQYF. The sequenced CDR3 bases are TGTGTCAGCAGGAATACAAGGGCTGGGGGGGGCGAG.

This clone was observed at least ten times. The CDR3 here is CASSPRAGVYNEQFF. The sequenced part of the CDR3 DNA is TGTGCCAGCAGCCCCCGGGCGGGCGTATACAATGAG. The chain uses TRBV5-6 and TRBJ2-1; tentatively, D is TRBD2 (5 bases). Coverage ceases 3 residues before the CDR3 finishes, and the germline J gene fills in the end. This CDR3 is built from 15 residues. Deletions cut 4 bases from V and 4 bases from J, with 15 bases between. Germline CDR1 is SGHDT and CDR2 is YYEEEE.

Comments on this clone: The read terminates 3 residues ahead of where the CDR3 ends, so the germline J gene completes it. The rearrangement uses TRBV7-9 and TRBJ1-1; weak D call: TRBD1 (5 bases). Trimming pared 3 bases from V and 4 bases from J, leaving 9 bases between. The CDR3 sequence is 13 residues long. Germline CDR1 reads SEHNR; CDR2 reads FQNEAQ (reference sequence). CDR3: CASSFGTGTEAFF. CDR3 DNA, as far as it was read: TGTGCCAGCAGCTTCGGGACTGGCACTGAA.

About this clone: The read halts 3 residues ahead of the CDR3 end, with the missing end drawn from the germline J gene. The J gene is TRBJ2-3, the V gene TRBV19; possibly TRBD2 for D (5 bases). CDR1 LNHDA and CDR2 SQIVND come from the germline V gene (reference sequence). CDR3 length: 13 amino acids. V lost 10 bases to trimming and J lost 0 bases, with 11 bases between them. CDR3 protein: CATGKGSTDTQYF. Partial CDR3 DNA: TGTGCCACGGGGAAGGGAAGCACAGATACG.

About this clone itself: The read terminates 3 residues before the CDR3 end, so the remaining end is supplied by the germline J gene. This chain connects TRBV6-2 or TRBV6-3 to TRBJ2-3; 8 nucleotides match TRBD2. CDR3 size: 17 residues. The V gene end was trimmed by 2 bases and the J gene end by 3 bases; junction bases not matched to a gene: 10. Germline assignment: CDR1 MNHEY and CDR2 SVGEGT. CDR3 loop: CASSYGGVAGKTDTQYF. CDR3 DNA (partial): TGTGCCAGCAGTTACGGCGGGGTAGCGGGGAAAACAGATACG.

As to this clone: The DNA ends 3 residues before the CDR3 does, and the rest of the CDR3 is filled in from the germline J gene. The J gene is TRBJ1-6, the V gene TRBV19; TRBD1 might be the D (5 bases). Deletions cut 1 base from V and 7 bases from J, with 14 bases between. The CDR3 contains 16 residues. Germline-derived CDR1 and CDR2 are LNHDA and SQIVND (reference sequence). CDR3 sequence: CASSIGLQGPNSPLHF. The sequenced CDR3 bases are TGTGCCAGTAGTATAGGTCTGCAGGGCCCGAATTCACCC.

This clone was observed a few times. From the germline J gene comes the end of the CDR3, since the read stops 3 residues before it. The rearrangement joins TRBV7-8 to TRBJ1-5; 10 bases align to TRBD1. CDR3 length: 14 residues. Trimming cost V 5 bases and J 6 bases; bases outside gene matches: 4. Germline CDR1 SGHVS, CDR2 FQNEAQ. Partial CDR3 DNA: TGTGCCAGCAGCCCAGACAGGGGGCGTCAGCCC. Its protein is CASSPDRGRQP. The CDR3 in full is CASSPDRGRQPQHF.

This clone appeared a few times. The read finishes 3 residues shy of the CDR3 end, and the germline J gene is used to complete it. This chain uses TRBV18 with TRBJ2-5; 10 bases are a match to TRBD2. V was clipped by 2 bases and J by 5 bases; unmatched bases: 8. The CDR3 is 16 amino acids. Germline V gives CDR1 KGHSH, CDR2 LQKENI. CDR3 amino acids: CASSPNPSGSGETQYF. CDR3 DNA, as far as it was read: TGTGCCAGCTCACCAAACCCTAGCGGGAGTGGGGAGACC.

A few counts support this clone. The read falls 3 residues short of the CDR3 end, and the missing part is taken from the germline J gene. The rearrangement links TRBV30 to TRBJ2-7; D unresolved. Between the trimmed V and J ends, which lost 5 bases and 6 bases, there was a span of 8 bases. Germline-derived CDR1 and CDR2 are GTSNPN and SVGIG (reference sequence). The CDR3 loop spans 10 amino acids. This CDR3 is CAWGSVEQYF. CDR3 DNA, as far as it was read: TGTGCCTGGGGTAGTGTCGAG.

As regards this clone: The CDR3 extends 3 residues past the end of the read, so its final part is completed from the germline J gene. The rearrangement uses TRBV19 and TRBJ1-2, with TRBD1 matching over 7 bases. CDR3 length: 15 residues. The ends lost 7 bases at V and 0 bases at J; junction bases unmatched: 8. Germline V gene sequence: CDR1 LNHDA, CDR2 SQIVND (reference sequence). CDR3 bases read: TGTGCCAGTACCTTGGGGGACAGTTCTAACTATGGC. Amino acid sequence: CASTLGDSSNYG. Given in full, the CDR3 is CASTLGDSSNYGYTF.

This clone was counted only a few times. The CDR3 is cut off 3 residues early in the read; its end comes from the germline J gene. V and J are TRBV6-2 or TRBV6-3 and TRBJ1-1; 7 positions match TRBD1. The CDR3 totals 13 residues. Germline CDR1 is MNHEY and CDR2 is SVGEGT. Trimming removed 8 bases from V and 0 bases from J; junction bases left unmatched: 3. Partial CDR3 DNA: TGTGCCAGCTCCGGGACAGTGAACACTGAA. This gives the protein CASSGTVNTE. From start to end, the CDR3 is CASSGTVNTEAFF.

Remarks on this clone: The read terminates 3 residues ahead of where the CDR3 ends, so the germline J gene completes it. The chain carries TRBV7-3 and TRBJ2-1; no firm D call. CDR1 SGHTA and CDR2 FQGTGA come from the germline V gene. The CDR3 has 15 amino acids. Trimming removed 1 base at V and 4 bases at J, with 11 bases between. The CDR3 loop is CASSLNAALYNEQFF. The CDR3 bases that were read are TGTGCCAGCAGCTTAAACGCGGCGCTTTACAATGAG.

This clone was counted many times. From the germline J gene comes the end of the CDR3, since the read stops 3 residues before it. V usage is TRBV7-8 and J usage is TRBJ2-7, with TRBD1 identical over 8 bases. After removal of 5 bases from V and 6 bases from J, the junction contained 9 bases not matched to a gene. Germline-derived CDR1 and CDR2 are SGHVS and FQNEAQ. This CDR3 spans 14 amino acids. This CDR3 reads CASSRDRGPGEQYF. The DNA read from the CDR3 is TGTGCCAGCAGCCGCGACAGGGGACCGGGCGAG.

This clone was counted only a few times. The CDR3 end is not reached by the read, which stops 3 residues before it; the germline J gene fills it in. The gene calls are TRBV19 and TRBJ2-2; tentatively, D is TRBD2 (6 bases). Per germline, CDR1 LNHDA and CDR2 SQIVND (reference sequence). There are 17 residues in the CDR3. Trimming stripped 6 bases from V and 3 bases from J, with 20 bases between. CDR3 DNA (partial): TGTGCCAGTAGGGTTGGCGGGATGGCATATTACACCGGGGAG. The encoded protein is CASRVGGMAYYTGE. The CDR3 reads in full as CASRVGGMAYYTGELFF.

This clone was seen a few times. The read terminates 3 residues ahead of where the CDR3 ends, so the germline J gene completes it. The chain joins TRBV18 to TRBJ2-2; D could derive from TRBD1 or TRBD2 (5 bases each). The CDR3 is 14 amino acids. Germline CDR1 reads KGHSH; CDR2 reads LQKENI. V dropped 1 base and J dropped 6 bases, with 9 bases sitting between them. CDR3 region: CASSPQGRAGELFF. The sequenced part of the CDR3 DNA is TGTGCCAGCTCACCACAGGGGAGAGCCGGGGAG.

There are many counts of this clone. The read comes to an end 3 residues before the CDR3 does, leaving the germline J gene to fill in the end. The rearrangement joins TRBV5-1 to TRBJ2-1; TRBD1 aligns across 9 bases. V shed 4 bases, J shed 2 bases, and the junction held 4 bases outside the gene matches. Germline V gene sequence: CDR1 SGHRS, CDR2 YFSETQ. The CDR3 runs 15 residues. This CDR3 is CASSAQGAPYNEQFF. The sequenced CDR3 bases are TGCGCCAGCAGCGCACAGGGGGCCCCCTACAATGAG.

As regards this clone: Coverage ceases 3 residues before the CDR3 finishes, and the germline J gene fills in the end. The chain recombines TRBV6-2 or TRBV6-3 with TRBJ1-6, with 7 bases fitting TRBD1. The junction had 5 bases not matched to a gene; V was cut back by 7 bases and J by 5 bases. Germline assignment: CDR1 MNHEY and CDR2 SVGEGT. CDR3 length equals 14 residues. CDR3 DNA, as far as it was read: TGTGCCAGCACCCCGGGACAGCATAATTCACCC. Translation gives CASTPGQHNSP. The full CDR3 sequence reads CASTPGQHNSPLHF.

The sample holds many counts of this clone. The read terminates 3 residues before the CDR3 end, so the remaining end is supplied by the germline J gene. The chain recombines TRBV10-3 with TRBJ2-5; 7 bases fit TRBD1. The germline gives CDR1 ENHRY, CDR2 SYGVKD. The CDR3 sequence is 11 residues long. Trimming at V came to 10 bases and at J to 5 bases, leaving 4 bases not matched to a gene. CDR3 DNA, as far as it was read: TGTGCCACTAAACAGGGGGAGACC. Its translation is CATKQGET. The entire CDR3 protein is CATKQGETQYF.

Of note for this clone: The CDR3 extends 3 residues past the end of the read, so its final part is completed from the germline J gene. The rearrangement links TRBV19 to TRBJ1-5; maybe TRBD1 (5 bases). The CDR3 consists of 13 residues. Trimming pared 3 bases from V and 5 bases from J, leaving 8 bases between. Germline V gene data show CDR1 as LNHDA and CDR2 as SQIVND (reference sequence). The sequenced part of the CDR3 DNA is TGTGCCAGTAGTATCAGGGTAGATCAGCCC. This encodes CASSIRVDQP. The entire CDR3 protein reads CASSIRVDQPQHF.

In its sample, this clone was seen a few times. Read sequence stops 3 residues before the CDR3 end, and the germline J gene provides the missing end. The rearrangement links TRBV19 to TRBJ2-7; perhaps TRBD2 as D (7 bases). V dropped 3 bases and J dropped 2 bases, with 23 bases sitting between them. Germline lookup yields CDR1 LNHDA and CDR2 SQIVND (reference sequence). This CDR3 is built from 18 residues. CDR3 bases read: TGTGCCAGTAGTATCGGGAAAATGGCGGGGGCTACCCCCTACGAG. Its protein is CASSIGKMAGATPYE. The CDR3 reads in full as CASSIGKMAGATPYEQYF.